Below are 17 T cell receptor beta chains sequenced from a single sample in a study of T cells expressing NK-cell markers. TCRdb re-called the 5' RACE reads and gives one entry per CDR3 protein, without DNA. The data include roughly 120,000 distinct CDR3 sequences; the top ten clones carry 15% to 20%. Sequenced material: blood T cells: a sorted CD56 or NKG2C T cell subset, CD4+ or CD8+ T cells, or bulk PBMC T cells (not recorded which). These receptors came from a woman aged 18 to 69 in good health.

The chain couples TRBV12-3 or TRBV12-4 to TRBJ2-1; the D call of TRBD1 rests on TCRdb alone, since no DNA is present to check it. This CDR3 has 14 amino acids. Here the CDR3 reads CASTPGGGVNEQFF.

The chain joins TRBV29-1 to TRBJ1-6; the TCRdb call, TRBD1, lacks DNA for checking. Germline V gives CDR1 SQVTM, CDR2 ANQGSEA. This CDR3 is built from 13 residues. CDR3 sequence: CSVGQGENSPLHF.

The chain links TRBV6-2 or TRBV6-3 to TRBJ2-7; TCRdb outputs TRBD1, but without DNA this stays unchecked. The germline V gene has CDR1 MNHEY and CDR2 SVGEGT. This CDR3 contains 13 residues. CDR3 sequence reads: CASRFTPGYEQYF.

The gene calls are TRBV20-1 and TRBJ1-1; as DNA is missing, the TRBD1 call by TCRdb cannot be tested. This CDR3 is 14 amino acids long. Per germline, CDR1 DFQATT and CDR2 SNEGSKA (reference sequence). Here the CDR3 reads CSARRAQSDTEAFF.

The chain employs TRBV20-1 and TRBJ2-7; no DNA is available, so the TRBD1 call from TCRdb remains unchecked. Germline V lookup: CDR1 DFQATT, CDR2 SNEGSKA (reference sequence). This CDR3 contains 14 residues. CDR3 protein: CSARDGHNSYEQYF.

This chain links TRBV20-1 with TRBJ2-7; without DNA, the TCRdb call of TRBD1 cannot be checked. The CDR3 has 13 amino acids. Per germline, CDR1 DFQATT and CDR2 SNEGSKA (reference sequence). The chain's CDR3 is CSAEDSFSYEQYF.

This chain links TRBV4-3 with TRBJ2-4; TCRdb's D call, TRBD1, is unchecked because there is no DNA. Germline assignment: CDR1 LGHNA and CDR2 YSLEER. The length of the CDR3 is 15 residues. The chain's CDR3 is CASSQGWGTENIQYF.

V gene TRBV12-3 or TRBV12-4 combines with J gene TRBJ2-3. This CDR3 contains 14 residues. The CDR3: CASRIDNGADTQYF.

Here the CDR3 reads CASSIGAPNTEAFF. J is TRBJ1-1 and V is TRBV19; the D call from TCRdb, TRBD1, cannot be confirmed without DNA. The CDR3 is 14 residues long. The germline CDR1 and CDR2 sequences are LNHDA and SQIVND (reference sequence).

The V call is TRBV5-4, the J call TRBJ1-2; TCRdb returns TRBD1, unconfirmable since there is no DNA. The germline V gene has CDR1 SGHNT and CDR2 YYREEE (reference sequence). The CDR3 totals 13 residues. The CDR3 here is CASSLTGADGYTF.

J is TRBJ2-1 and V is TRBV20-1; checking the TCRdb D call of TRBD2 is not possible without DNA. The length of the CDR3 is 17 residues. Germline lookup yields CDR1 DFQATT and CDR2 SNEGSKA (reference sequence). CDR3 in amino acids: CSASDAGGPSSYNEQFF.

The rearrangement links TRBV7-3 to TRBJ2-1; TCRdb outputs TRBD1, but without DNA this stays unchecked. CDR1 SGHTA and CDR2 FQGTGA come from the germline V gene. The CDR3 is 15 residues long. CDR3 sequence: CASSILTGTYNEQFF.

The V call is TRBV4-3, the J call TRBJ2-1; TCRdb reports TRBD1, a call that lacks DNA to check it against. This CDR3 spans 17 amino acids. The V gene's germline CDR1 is LGHNA and CDR2 YSLEER. CDR3 in amino acids: CASSQGLGDHSYNEQFF.

The genes are TRBV7-3 and TRBJ2-1; there is no DNA to check the TCRdb D call of TRBD2. Looked up from germline, CDR1 is SGHTA and CDR2 is FQGTGA. CDR3 size: 17 residues. This CDR3 reads CASSLGVAGVGSDEQFF.

The gene calls are TRBV7-2 and TRBJ2-3; the TCRdb call, TRBD2, lacks DNA for checking. CDR3 length: 15 residues. Germline lookup yields CDR1 SGHTA and CDR2 FQGNSA. CDR3 protein: CASTTGTSGGDTQYF. The variable domain in full, completed from reference TRBV7-2 and TRBJ2-3, reads GAGVSQSPSNKVTEKGKDVELRCDPISGHTALYWYRQSLGQGLEFLIYFQGNSAPDKSGLPSDRFSAERTGGSVSTLTIQRTQQEDSAVYLCASTTGTSGGDTQYFGPGTRLTVL.

This chain joins TRBV6-1 and TRBJ1-1; the D call from TCRdb, TRBD1, cannot be confirmed without DNA. The germline gives CDR1 MNHNS, CDR2 SASEGT. The CDR3 totals 16 residues. CDR3 amino acids: CASSEDKWTGKNEAFF.

The CDR3 spells CASSSSGGTDTQYF. The gene calls are TRBV7-9 and TRBJ2-3. The CDR3 spans 14 residues. CDR1 is SEHNR, CDR2 FQNEAQ, per germline (reference sequence).